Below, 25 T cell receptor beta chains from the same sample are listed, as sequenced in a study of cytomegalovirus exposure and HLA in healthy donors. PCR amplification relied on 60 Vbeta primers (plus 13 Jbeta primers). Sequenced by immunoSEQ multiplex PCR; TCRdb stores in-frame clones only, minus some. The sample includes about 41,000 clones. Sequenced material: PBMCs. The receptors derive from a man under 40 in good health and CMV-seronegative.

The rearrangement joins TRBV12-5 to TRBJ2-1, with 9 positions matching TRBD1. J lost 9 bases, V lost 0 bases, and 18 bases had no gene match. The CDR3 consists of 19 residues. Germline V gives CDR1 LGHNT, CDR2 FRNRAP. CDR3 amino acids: CASGLVFLPPGQGFGEQFF. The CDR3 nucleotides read TGTGCTAGTGGTTTGGTATTCCTCCCACCGGGACAGGGTTTTGGTGAGCAGTTCTTC.

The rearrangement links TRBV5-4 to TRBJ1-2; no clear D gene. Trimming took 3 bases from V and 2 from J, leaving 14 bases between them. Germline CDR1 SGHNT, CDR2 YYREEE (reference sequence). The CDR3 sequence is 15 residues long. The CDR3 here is CASSSNGVGNYGYTF. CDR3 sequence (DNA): TGTGCCAGCAGCTCGAACGGGGTTGGGAACTATGGCTACACCTTC.

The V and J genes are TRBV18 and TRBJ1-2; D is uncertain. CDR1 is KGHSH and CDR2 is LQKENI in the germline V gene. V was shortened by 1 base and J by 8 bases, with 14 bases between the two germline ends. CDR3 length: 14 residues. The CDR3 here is CASSPLPGILGYTF. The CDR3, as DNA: TGTGCCAGCTCACCACTCCCGGGAATTTTGGGCTACACCTTC.

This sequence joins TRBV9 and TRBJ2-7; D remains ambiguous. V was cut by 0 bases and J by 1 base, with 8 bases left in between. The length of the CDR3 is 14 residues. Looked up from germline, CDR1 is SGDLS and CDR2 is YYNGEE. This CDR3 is CASSVAPNSYEQYF. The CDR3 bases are TGTGCCAGCAGCGTAGCACCTAATTCCTACGAGCAGTACTTC.

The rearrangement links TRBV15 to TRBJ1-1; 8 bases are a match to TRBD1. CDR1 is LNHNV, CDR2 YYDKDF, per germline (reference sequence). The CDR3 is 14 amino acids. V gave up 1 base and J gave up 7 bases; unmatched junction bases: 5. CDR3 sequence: CATSRVQGVGEAFF. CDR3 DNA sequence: TGTGCCACCAGCAGAGTACAGGGGGTTGGTGAAGCTTTCTTT.

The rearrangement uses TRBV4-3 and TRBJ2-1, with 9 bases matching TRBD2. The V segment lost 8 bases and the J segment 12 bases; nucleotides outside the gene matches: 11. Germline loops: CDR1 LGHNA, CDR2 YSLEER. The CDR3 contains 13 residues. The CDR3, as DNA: TGCGCCAGCCAGAAGCGGGGGGAATTCGGGCAGTTCTTC. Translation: CASQKRGEFGQFF.

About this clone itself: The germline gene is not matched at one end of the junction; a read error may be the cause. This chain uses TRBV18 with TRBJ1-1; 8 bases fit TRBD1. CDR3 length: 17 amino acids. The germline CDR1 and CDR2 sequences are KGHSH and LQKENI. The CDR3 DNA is TGTGCCAGCTCACCGGGCAGGGGGCGAATTGAGAACACTGAAGATTTCTTT. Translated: CASSPGRGRIENTEDFF.

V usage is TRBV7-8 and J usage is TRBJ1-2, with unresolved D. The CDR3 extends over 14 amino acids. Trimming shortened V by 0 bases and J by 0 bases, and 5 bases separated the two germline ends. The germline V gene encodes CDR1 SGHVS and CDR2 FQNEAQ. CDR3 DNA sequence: TGTGCCAGCAGCTTAGCTACAGCTAACTATGGCTACACCTTC. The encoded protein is CASSLATANYGYTF. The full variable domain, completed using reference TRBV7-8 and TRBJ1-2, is GAGVSQSPRYKVAKRGQDVALRCDPISGHVSLFWYQQALGQGPEFLTYFQNEAQLDKSGLPSDRFFAERPEGSVSTLKIQRTQQEDSAVYLCASSLATANYGYTFGSGTRLTVV.

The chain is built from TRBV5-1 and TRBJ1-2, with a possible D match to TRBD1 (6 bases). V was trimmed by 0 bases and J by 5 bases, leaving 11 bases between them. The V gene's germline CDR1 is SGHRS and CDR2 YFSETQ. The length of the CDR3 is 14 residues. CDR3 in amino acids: CASSLATGSYGYTF. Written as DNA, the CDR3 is TGCGCCAGCAGCTTGGCCACAGGGAGTTATGGCTACACCTTC.

The CDR3 coding sequence is TGTGCCAGCAGACCCGGGACAGGATTCAGCTACACCTTC. Residues: CASRPGTGFSYTF. This chain links TRBV6-5 with TRBJ1-2; 8 bases line up with TRBD1. This CDR3 contains 13 residues. The ends lost 6 bases at V and 9 bases at J; junction bases unmatched: 9. Germline values: CDR1 MNHEY, CDR2 SVGAGI.

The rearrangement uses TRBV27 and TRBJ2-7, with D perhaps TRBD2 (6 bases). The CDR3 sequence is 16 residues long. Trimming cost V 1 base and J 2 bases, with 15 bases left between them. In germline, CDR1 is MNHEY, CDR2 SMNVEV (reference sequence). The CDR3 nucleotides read TGTGCCAGCAGTTTATATGTCCGGGGGTCTGCCTACGAGCAGTACTTC. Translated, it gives CASSLYVRGSAYEQYF.

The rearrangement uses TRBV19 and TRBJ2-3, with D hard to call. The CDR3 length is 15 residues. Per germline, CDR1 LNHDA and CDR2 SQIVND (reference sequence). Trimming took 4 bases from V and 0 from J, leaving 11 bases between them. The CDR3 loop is CASSTPITSTDTQYF. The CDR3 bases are TGTGCCAGTAGTACACCAATTACTAGCACAGATACGCAGTATTTT.

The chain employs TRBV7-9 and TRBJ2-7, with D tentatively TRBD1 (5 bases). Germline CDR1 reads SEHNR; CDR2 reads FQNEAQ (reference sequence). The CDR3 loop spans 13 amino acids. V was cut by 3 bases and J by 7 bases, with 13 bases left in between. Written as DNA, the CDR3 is TGTGCCAGCAGCTTCCGGCAGGGCCAAGAGCAGTACTTC. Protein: CASSFRQGQEQYF.

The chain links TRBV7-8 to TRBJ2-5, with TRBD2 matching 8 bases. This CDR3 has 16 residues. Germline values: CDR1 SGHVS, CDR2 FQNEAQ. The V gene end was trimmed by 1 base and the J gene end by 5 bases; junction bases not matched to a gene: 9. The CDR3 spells CASSLDPRTSFETQYF. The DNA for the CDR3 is TGTGCCAGCAGCTTAGATCCCCGGACTAGCTTTGAGACCCAGTACTTC.

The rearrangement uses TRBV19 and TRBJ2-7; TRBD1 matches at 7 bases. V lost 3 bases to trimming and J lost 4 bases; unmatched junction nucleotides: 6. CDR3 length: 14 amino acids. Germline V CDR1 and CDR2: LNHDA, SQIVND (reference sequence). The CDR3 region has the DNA TGTGCCAGTAGTATGGATACAGGGGTGTACGAGCAGTACTTC. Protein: CASSMDTGVYEQYF.

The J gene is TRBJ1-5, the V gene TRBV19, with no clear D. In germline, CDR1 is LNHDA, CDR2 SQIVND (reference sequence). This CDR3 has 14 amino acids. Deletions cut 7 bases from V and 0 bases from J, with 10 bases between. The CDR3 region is CASKGGPSNQPQHF. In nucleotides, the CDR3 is TGTGCCAGTAAAGGCGGGCCTAGCAATCAGCCCCAGCATTTT.

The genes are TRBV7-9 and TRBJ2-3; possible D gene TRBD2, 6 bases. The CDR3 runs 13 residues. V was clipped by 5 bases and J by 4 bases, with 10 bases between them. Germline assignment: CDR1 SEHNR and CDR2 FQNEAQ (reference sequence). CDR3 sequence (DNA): TGTGCCAGCAGCGTGACTAGGCCAGATACGCAGTATTTT. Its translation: CASSVTRPDTQYF.

The DNA of the CDR3 is TGTGCCAGCAGTGCCGGTGGCGGGAGGCCCGTCAATGAGCAGTTCTTC. This codes for CASSAGGGRPVNEQFF. V is TRBV25-1 and J is TRBJ2-1, with 8 bases aligning to TRBD2. This CDR3 is built from 16 residues. Germline V gene lookup returns CDR1 MGHDK and CDR2 SYGVNS. V dropped 4 bases and J dropped 6; count of bases not matched to a gene: 11. The full variable domain, completed using reference TRBV25-1 and TRBJ2-1, is EADIYQTPRYLVIGTGKKITLECSQTMGHDKMYWYQQDPGMELHLIHYSYGVNSTEKGDLSSESTVSRIRTEHFPLTLESARPSHTSQYLCASSAGGGRPVNEQFFGPGTRLTVL.

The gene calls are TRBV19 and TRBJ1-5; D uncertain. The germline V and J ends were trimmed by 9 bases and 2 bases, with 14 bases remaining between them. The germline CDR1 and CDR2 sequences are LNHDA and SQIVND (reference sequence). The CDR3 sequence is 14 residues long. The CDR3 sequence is CASRPGRGNQPQHF. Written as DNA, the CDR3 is TGTGCCAGCCGTCCCGGCCGGGGCAATCAGCCCCAGCATTTT.

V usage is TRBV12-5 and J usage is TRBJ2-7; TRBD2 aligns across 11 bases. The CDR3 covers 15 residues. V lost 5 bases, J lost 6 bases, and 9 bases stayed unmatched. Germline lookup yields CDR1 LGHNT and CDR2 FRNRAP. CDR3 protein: CASGTELAGVSEQYF. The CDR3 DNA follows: TGTGCTAGTGGTACGGAACTAGCGGGAGTCTCCGAGCAGTACTTC. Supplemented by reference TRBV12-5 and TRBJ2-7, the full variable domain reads DARVTQTPRHKVTEMGQEVTMRCQPILGHNTVFWYRQTMMQGLELLAYFRNRAPLDDSGMPKDRFSAEMPDATLATLKIQPSEPRDSAVYFCASGTELAGVSEQYFGPGTRLTVT.

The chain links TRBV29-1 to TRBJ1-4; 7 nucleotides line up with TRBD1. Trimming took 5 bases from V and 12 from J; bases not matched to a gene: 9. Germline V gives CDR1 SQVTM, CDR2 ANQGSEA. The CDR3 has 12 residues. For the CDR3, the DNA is TGCAGCGTTTTACAGGGGATCGGGGAACTGTTTTTT. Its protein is CSVLQGIGELFF. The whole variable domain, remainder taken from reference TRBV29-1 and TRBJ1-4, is SAVISQKPSRDICQRGTSLTIQCQVDSQVTMMFWYRQQPGQSLTLIATANQGSEATYESGFVIDKFPISRPNLTFSTLTVSNMSPEDSSIYLCSVLQGIGELFFGSGTQLSVL.

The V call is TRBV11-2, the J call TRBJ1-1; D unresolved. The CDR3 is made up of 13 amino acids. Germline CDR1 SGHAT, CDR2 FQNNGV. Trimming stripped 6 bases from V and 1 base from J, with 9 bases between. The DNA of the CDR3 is TGTGCCAGCAGTTTCTCGAGGAACACTGAAGCTTTCTTT. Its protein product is CASSFSRNTEAFF.

The CDR3 region is CASSIAGAENTEAFF. The CDR3 bases are TGTGCCAGTAGTATAGCAGGGGCGGAGAACACTGAAGCTTTCTTT. V gene TRBV19 combines with J gene TRBJ1-1; D perhaps matches TRBD1 (6 bases). CDR1 LNHDA and CDR2 SQIVND come from the germline V gene (reference sequence). Between the trimmed V and J ends, which lost 1 base and 1 base, there was a span of 10 bases. This CDR3 spans 15 amino acids.

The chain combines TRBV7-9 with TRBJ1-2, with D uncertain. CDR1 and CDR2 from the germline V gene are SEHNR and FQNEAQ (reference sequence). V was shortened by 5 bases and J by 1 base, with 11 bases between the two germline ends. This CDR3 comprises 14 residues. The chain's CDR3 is CASSMREVNYGYTF. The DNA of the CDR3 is TGTGCCAGCAGCATGAGGGAGGTTAACTATGGCTACACCTTC.

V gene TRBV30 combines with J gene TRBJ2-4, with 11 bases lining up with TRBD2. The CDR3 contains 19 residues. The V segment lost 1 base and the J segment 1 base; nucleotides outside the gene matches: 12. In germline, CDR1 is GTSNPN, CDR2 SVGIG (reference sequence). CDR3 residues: CAWSAKGASGRLAKNIQYF. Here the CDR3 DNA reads TGTGCCTGGAGTGCGAAAGGGGCTAGCGGGAGGCTCGCCAAAAACATTCAGTACTTC.